A selection of T cell receptor beta chains follows, all from one sample in a study of identifying expanded T cells in peripheral blood. Clones were sequenced by immunoSEQ multiplex PCR, and TCRdb holds only the in-frame ones, with some missing. The data hold 50,000 or so clones, with approximately 89% observed a single time. Sequencing was carried out using blood. These receptors were taken from a person aged 18 to 75 in good health. The conserved cysteine and the conserved F or W are not part of the CDR3 here. Clone size is stated in some rows and not others, as once, few, many or a class when expanded.

V,size,J,CDR3
TRBV19,NA,TRBJ2-7,ASSRTGRGQTYEQY
TRBV10-3,NA,TRBJ2-7,AISESGLAENYEQY
TRBV5-1,NA,TRBJ1-3,ASSLSSGLGRNTIY
TRBV10-3,NA,TRBJ2-1,AISESGLASGDEQF
TRBV5-6,NA,TRBJ2-3,ASSRRQGLTDTQY
TRBV7-2,NA,TRBJ2-1,ASSLAGPSSEQF
TRBV5-1,NA,TRBJ1-4,ASRPGSENEKLF
TRBV6-5,NA,TRBJ2-1,ASSPRWSSYNEQF
TRBV6-5,NA,TRBJ2-1,ASRSSGTYYNEQF
TRBV27,NA,TRBJ2-7,ASSSGRK
TRBV11-3,NA,TRBJ2-1,ASSLFSRHEQF
TRBV10-3,NA,TRBJ1-6,AISDSGGKNSPLH
TRBV5-4,NA,TRBJ1-2,ASSLGPVSATGGYT
TRBV10-3,NA,TRBJ1-2,AISPGTYGYT
TRBV5-4,NA,TRBJ2-5,ASSLERTSGQETQY
TRBV27,NA,TRBJ2-7,ASSFKQGPYEQY
TRBV19,NA,TRBJ2-7,ASSITRGSGEQY
TRBV7-2,NA,TRBJ2-7,ASSLRRGYEQY
TRBV6-1,NA,TRBJ1-1,ASSEPGRTGAIEAF
TRBV5-6,NA,TRBJ2-3,ASSLAARTDTQY
TRBV6-5,NA,TRBJ2-7,ASSYSMAYEQY
TRBV7-9,NA,TRBJ2-3,ASSLVGSTDTQY
TRBV6-5,NA,TRBJ2-7,ASSNLYEQY
TRBV7-2,NA,TRBJ2-3,ASSSGLVRTDTQY
TRBV5-4,NA,TRBJ2-3,ASSFREDTDTQY
TRBV27,NA,TRBJ2-7,ASSPGLASYEQY
TRBV6-6,NA,TRBJ2-1,ASSYSGYHEQF
TRBV27,NA,TRBJ2-1,ASSLWDQPNEQF
TRBV7-6,NA,TRBJ2-1,ASSLETGNEQF
TRBV6-6,NA,TRBJ2-7,ASSYQSYEQY
TRBV19,NA,TRBJ2-1,ASTGLAGEYNEQF
TRBV5-1,NA,TRBJ1-4,ASSSTGRHEKLF
TRBV9,NA,TRBJ1-4,ASSVVGRPDEKLF
TRBV7-2,once,TRBJ2-2,ASSSLVRNTGELF
TRBV7-8,once,TRBJ2-1,ASSLAVNSYNEQF
TRBV5-6,NA,TRBJ1-3,ASSRWGGNTIY
TRBV5-1,NA,TRBJ2-7,ASSYGTDGMAYEQY
TRBV11-2,NA,TRBJ1-2,ASRRTGSAAYGYT
TRBV12-2,NA,TRBJ2-1,ASHPERGGSGYNEQF
TRBV28,NA,TRBJ2-1,ASSLRTNHNEQF
TRBV11-2,NA,TRBJ1-2,ASSRTGGLDGYT
TRBV5-4,NA,TRBJ2-3,ASSYAGQGADTQY
TRBV11-2,NA,TRBJ1-1,ASSARPPTEAF
TRBV18,NA,TRBJ2-7,ASSPSSTYEQY
TRBV7-6,NA,TRBJ2-3,ASSSPGGATSTDTQY
TRBV19,NA,TRBJ2-7,ASSINPGSYEQY
TRBV18,NA,TRBJ2-1,ASSPGQRQNNEQF
TRBV6-6,NA,TRBJ2-7,ASSSRTGASYEQY